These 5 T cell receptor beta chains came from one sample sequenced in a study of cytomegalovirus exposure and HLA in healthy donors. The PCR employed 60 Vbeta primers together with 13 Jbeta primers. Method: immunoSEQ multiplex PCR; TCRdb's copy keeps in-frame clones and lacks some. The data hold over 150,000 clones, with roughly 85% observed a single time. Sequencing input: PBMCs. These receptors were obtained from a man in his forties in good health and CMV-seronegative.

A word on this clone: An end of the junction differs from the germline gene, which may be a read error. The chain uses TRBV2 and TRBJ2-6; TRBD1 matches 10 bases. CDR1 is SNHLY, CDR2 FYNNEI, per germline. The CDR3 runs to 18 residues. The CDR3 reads CASPPADRGLAGANGLTF. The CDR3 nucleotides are TGTGCCAGCCCCCCCGCCGACAGGGGGCTTGCTGGGGCCAACGGCCTGACTTTC.

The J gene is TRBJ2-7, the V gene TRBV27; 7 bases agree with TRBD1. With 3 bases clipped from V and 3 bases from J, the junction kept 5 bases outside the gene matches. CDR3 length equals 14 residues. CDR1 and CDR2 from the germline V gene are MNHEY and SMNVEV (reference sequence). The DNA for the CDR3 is TGTGCCAGCAGTTTCAGGCAGGGGGACTACGAGCAGTACTTC. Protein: CASSFRQGDYEQYF.

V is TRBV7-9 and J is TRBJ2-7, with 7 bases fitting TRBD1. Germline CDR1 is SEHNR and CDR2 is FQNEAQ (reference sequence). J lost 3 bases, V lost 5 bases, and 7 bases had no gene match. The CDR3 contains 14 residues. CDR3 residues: CASSPGQVGYEQYF. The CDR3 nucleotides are TGTGCCAGCAGCCCAGGACAGGTGGGCTACGAGCAGTACTTC. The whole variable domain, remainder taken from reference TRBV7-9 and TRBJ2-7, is DTGVSQNPRHKITKRGQNVTFRCDPISEHNRLYWYRQTLGQGPEFLTYFQNEAQLEKSRLLSDRFSAERPKGSFSTLEIQRTEQGDSAMYLCASSPGQVGYEQYFGPGTRLTVT.

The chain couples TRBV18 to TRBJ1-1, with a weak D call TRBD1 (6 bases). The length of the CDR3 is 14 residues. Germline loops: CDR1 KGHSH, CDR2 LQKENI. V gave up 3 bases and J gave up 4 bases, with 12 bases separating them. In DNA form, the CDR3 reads TGTGCCAGCTCACCGCGGGGGGCTCGCACTGAAGCTTTCTTT. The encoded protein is CASSPRGARTEAFF.

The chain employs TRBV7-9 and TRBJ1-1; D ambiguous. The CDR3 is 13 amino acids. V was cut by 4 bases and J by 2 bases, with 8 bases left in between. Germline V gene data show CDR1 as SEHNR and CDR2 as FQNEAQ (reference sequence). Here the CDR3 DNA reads TGTGCCAGCAGCTCCTCAGGTAACACTGAAGCTTTCTTT. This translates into CASSSSGNTEAFF.